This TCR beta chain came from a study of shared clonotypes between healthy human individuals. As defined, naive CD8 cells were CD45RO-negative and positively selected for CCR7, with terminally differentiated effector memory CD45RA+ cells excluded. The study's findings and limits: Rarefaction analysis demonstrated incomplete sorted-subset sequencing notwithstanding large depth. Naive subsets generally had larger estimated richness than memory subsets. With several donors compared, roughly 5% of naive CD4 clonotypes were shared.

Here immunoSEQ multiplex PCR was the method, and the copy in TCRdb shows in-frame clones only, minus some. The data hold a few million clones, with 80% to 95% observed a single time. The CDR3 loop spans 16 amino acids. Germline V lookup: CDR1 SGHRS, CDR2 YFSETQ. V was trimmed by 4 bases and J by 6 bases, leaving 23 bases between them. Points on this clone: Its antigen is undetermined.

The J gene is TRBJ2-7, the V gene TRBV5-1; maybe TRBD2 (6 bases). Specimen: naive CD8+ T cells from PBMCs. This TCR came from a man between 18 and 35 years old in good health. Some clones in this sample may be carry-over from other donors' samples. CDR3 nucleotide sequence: TGCGCCAGCAGCATCCAGCCCGGCAGGGAGGTCATCGAGCAGTACTTC. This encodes CASSIQPGREVIEQYF.